This TCR beta chain was observed in a study of T cells in Graves' hyperthyroidism and ophthalmopathy. Researchers barred patients who had uncontrolled infection, other autoimmune disease, pregnancy or lactation. The table lists this clonotype with a few counts. This CDR3 has 16 amino acids. The ends were cut back, 0 bases at V and 1 base at J, with 11 bases in the middle. Per germline, CDR1 SGHRS and CDR2 YFSETQ. Regions amplified from RNA transcripts were the TCR beta CDR3 regions. A set of HTBI primers served as the primers for a first-round RT-PCR of the TCR CDR3. MiXCR, run by TCRdb on the multiplex PCR reads, gives a single entry per CDR3 protein. The data contain about 360,000 distinct CDR3 sequences, around a sixth of them singletons.

This sequence joins TRBV5-1 and TRBJ1-5; D ambiguous. This TCR derives from a woman under 30 with Graves' hyperthyroidism that later progressed to Graves' ophthalmopathy. Input material: blood. This chain's CDR3 is CASSLESRPSNQPQHF. As DNA, the CDR3 is TGCGCCAGCAGCTTGGAGTCCAGACCGAGCAATCAGCCCCAGCATTTT. Full variable domain (missing parts from reference TRBV5-1 and TRBJ1-5): KAGVTQTPRYLIKTRGQQVTLSCSPISGHRSVSWYQQTPGQGLQFLFEYFSETQRNKGNFPGRFSGRQFSNSRSEMNVSTLELGDSALYLCASSLESRPSNQPQHFGDGTRLSIL.